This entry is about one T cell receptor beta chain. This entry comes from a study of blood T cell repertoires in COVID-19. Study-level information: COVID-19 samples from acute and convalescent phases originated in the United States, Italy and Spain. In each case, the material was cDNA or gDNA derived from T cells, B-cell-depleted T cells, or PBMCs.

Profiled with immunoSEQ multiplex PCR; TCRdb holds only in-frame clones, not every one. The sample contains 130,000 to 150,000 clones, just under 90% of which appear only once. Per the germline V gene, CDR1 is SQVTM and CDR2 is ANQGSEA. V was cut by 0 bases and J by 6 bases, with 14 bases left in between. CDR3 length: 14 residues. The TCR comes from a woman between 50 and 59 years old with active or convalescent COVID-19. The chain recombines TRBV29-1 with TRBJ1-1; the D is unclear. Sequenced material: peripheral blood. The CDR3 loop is CSVEDQAGLSEAFF. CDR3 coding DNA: TGCAGCGTTGAAGATCAGGCGGGATTGTCTGAAGCTTTCTTT.